Listed below are T cell receptor beta chains from one sample, sequenced in a study of T cell changes during pregnancy in multiple sclerosis. Here immunoSEQ multiplex PCR was the method, and the copy in TCRdb shows in-frame clones only, minus some. This table has about 75,000 clones, about 93% appearing once. The sample was CD4+ T cells from peripheral blood mononuclear cells, taken after pregnancy. These receptors were taken from a female donor with multiple sclerosis, enrolled in a pregnancy study. The CDR3 runs from the conserved cysteine through the conserved F or W. D genes are given only for firm matches. Expanded clones are given a class, and other clones once, few, many or no size at all.

CDR3 protein,CDR3 DNA,clone size,D gene,V gene,J gene
CASSPIAGGNEQFF,TGCGCCAGCAGCCCAATAGCGGGAGGGAATGAGCAGTTCTTC,.,TRBD2,TRBV5-1,TRBJ2-1
CSVARGSGEKLFF,TGCAGCGTGGCCAGGGGATCAGGTGAAAAACTGTTTTTT,once,.,TRBV29-1,TRBJ1-4
CASNKRGQQPPEQYF,TGTGCCAGCAACAAAAGGGGACAGCAGCCGCCCGAGCAGTACTTC,.,TRBD1,TRBV2,TRBJ2-7
CASSPLSGGTEAFF,TGTGCCAGCAGCCCCCTCTCCGGGGGCACTGAAGCTTTCTTT,.,.,TRBV9,TRBJ1-1
CASSIEVRSNQPQHF,TGTGCCAGTAGTATAGAAGTCAGAAGCAATCAGCCCCAGCATTTT,.,.,TRBV19,TRBJ1-5
CSLGAETQYF,TGCAGTCTTGGGGCAGAGACCCAGTACTTC,.,.,TRBV20-1,TRBJ2-5
CASRWGLAAHTGELFF,TGTGCCAGCAGGTGGGGACTAGCTGCACACACCGGGGAGCTGTTTTTT,.,TRBD2,TRBV2,TRBJ2-2
CASSLQGPGTSFVTGELFF,TGTGCCAGCAGTTTGCAGGGGCCCGGGACTAGTTTTGTCACCGGGGAGCTGTTTTTT,.,TRBD2,TRBV27,TRBJ2-2
CSVGDQGDGYTF,TGCAGCGTTGGGGATCAGGGTGATGGCTACACCTTC,.,.,TRBV29-1,TRBJ1-2
CSVPQRGLLYGYTF,TGCAGCGTTCCACAAAGGGGGCTACTCTATGGCTACACCTTC,.,TRBD1,TRBV29-1,TRBJ1-2
CASRATYTGELFF,TGTGCCAGCAGAGCTACCTACACCGGGGAGCTGTTTTTT,.,.,TRBV21-1,TRBJ2-2
CASSLGLAGDEQYF,TGTGCCAGCAGCTTGGGACTAGCGGGAGACGAGCAGTACTTC,once,TRBD2,TRBV7-2,TRBJ2-7
CASLPGAGNTIYF,TGTGCCAGCCTCCCGGGGGCTGGAAACACCATATATTTT,.,.,TRBV6-6,TRBJ1-3
CASSQGYEQFF,TGTGCCAGCAGTCAGGGGTATGAGCAGTTCTTC,.,.,TRBV6-1,TRBJ2-1
CASSFTGIGNQPQHF,TGTGCCAGCAGTTTCACCGGGATTGGAAATCAGCCCCAGCATTTT,.,.,TRBV28,TRBJ1-5
CASSLRGPGANVLTF,TGTGCCAGCAGCTTAAGGGGGCCTGGGGCCAACGTCCTGACTTTC,.,TRBD1,TRBV5-6,TRBJ2-6
CARDSSYEQYF,TGTGCCAGGGACAGTTCCTACGAGCAGTACTTC,.,.,TRBV28,TRBJ2-7
CASSLDREKGFLCGYTF,TGTGCCAGCAGCTTAGACAGGGAAAAAGGTTTTTTGTGCGGCTACACCTTC,.,.,TRBV7-4,TRBJ1-2
CASSIPGTGYEQYF,TGTGCCAGCAGCATCCCGGGAACTGGGTACGAGCAGTACTTC,.,.,TRBV5-5,TRBJ2-7
CASSPGGQGGETQYF,TGTGCCAGCTCACCAGGGGGACAGGGAGGAGAGACCCAGTACTTC,.,TRBD1,TRBV18,TRBJ2-5